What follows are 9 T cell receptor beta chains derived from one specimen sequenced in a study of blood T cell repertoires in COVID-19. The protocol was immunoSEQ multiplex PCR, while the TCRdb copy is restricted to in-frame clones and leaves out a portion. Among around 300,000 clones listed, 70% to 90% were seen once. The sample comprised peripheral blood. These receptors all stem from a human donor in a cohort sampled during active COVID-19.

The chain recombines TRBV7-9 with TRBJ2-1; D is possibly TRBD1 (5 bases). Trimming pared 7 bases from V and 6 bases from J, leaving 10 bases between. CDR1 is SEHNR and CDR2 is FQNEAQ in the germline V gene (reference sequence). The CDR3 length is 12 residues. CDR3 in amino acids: CASTLGVNEQFF. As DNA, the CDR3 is TGTGCCAGCACTTTAGGGGTCAATGAGCAGTTCTTC.

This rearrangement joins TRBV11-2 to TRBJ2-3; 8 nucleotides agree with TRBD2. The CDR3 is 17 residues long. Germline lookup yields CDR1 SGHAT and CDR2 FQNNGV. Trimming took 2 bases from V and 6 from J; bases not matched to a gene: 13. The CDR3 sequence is CASSLLPGTGGPDTQYF. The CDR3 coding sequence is TGTGCCAGCAGCTTACTCCCCGGGACGGGGGGGCCTGATACGCAGTATTTT.

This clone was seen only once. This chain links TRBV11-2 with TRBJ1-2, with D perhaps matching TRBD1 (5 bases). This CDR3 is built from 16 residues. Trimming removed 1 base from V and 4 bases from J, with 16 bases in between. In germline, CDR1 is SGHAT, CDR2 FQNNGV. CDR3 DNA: TGTGCCAGCAGCTTAGCGGGTCAAGGGGTCCCCTATGGCTACACCTTC. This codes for CASSLAGQGVPYGYTF.

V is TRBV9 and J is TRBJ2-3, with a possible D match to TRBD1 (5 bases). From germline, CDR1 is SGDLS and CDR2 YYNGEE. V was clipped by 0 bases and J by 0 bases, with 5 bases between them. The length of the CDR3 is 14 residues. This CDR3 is CASSVGTSTDTQYF. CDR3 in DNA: TGTGCCAGCAGCGTAGGGACAAGCACAGATACGCAGTATTTT.

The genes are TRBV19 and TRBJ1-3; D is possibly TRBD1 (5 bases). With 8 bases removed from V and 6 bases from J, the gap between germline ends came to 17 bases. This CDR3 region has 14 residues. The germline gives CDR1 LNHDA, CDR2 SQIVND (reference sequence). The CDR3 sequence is CASPLGRGANTIYF. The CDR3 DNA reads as TGTGCCAGTCCTCTTGGGAGGGGAGCAAACACCATATATTTT.

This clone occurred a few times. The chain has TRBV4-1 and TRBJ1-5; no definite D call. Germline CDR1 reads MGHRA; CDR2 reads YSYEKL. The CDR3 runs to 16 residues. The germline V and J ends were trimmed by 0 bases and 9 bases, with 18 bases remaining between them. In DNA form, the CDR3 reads TGCGCCAGCAGCCAAGATTCGGTGGGAGGGTGGCGGCCCCAGCATTTT. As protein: CASSQDSVGGWRPQHF.

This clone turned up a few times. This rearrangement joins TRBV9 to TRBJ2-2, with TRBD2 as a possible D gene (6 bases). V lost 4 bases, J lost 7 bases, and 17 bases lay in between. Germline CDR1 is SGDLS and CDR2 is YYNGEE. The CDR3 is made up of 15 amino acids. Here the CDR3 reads CASSSLAGLIGELFF. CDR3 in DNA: TGTGCCAGCAGCTCCCTCGCGGGGTTAATCGGGGAGCTGTTTTTT.

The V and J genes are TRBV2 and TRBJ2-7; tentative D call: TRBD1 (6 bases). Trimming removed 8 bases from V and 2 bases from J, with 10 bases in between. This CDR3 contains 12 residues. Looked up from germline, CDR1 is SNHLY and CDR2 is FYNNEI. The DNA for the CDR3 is TGTGCCAGCGGGGGACACCCCTACGAGCAGTACTTC. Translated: CASGGHPYEQYF.

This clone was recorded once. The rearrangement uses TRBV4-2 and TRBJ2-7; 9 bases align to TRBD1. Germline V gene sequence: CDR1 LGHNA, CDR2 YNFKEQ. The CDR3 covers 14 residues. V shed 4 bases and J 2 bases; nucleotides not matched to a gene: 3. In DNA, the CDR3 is TGTGCCAGCAGCCCGGGACAGGGAACCTACGAGCAGTACTTC. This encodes CASSPGQGTYEQYF.